This section outlines one T cell receptor beta chain sequence together with its context. Its antigen remains unknown. At the Johns Hopkins FTIC core, DNA taken from cultured CD4+ T cells was sequenced by way of the Oncomine TCR Beta short-read assay. Once CD4+ T cells had been cultured, genomic DNA was extracted from them. TCRdb fed the PCR reads into MiXCR, producing one record per CDR3 protein. The table lists approximately 21,000 distinct CDR3 sequences, over 45% of them singletons. The J segment lost 6 bases and the V segment lost 9 bases, leaving 5 bases of the junction unmatched. CDR3 length: 12 residues. CDR1 WNHNN and CDR2 SYGVQD come from the germline V gene (reference sequence). The treatment was: 10-day PBMC culture with coronavirus spike peptide pools or control peptides (ViraFEST assay). Positive PCR tests were logged from March through December 2020, ahead of US Alpha, Beta and Delta variants.

This entry comes from a study of vaccination and CD4 T cells after COVID-19. Study-level information: Samples were taken after vaccination, a median of roughly 70 days after dose two, with a range of 14 to 241.

General study points: In convalescent patients, a median roughly 86% of reactive clones appeared only post-vaccination.

Material: cultured CD4+ T cells from blood. The origin of this receptor is a human donor with COVID-19. The chain uses TRBV10-1 and TRBJ1-3; 7 bases map to TRBD1. Here the CDR3 DNA reads TGCGCCAGTTCGACAGGGTTAAACACCATATATTTT. Residues: CASSTGLNTIYF.